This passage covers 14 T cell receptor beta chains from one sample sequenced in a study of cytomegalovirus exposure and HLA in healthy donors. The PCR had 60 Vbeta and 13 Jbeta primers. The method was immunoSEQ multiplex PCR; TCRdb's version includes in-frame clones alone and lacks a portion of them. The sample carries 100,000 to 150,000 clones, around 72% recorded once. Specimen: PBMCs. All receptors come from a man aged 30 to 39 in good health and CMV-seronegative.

For the CDR3, the DNA is TGTGCCAGCAGCTTAACGAGGTCCCCCGGCTATGGCTACACCTTC. This translates into CASSLTRSPGYGYTF. The chain combines TRBV7-6 with TRBJ1-2; D uncertain. The ends were cut back, 2 bases at V and 4 bases at J, with 14 bases in the middle. The CDR3 totals 15 residues. The germline V gene encodes CDR1 SGHVS and CDR2 FNYEAQ.

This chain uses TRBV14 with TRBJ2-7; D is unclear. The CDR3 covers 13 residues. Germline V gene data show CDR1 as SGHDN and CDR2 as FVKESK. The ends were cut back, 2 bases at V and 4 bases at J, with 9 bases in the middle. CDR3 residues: CASSQQVLYEQYF. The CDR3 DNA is TGTGCCAGCAGCCAACAGGTCCTTTACGAGCAGTACTTC.

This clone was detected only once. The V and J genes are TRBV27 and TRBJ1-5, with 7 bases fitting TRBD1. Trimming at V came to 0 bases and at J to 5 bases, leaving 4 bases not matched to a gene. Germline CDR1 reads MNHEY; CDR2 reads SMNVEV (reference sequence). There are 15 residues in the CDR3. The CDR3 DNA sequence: TGTGCCAGCAGTTTATCGAGGACAGGTCATCAGCCCCAGCATTTT. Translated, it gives CASSLSRTGHQPQHF.

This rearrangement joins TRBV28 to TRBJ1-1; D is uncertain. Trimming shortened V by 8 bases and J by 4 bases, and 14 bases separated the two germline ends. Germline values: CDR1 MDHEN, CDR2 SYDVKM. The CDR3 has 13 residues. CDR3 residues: CASHPLRVTEAFF. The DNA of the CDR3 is TGTGCCAGCCACCCCTTGCGTGTCACTGAAGCTTTCTTT.

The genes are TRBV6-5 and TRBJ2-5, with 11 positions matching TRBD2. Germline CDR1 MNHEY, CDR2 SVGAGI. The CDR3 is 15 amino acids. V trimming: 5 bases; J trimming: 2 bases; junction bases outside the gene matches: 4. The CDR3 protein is CASSKLAGGQETQYF. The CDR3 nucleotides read TGTGCCAGCAGTAAGCTAGCGGGGGGACAAGAGACCCAGTACTTC.

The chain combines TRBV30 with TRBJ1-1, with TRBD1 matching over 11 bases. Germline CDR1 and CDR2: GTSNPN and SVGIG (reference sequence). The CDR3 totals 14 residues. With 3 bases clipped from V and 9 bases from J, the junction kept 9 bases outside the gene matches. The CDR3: CAWSERTGGLKAFF. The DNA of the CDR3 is TGTGCCTGGAGCGAGAGGACAGGGGGCTTGAAAGCTTTCTTT. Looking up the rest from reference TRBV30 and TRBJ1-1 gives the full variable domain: SQTIHQWPATLVQPVGSPLSLECTVEGTSNPNLYWYRQAAGRGLQLLFYSVGIGQISSEVPQNLSASRPQDRQFILSSKKLLLSDSGFYLCAWSERTGGLKAFFGQGTRLTVV.

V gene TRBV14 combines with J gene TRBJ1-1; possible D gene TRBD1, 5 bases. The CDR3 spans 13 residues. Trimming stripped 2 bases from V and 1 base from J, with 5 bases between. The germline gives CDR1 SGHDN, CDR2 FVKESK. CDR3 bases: TGTGCCAGCAGCCAACAGGGGAACACTGAAGCTTTCTTT. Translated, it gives CASSQQGNTEAFF.

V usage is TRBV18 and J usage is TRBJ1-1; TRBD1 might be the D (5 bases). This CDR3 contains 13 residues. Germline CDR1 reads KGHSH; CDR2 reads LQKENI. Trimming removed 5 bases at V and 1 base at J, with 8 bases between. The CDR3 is CASSTDRNTEAFF. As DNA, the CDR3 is TGTGCCAGCTCAACCGACAGGAACACTGAAGCTTTCTTT.

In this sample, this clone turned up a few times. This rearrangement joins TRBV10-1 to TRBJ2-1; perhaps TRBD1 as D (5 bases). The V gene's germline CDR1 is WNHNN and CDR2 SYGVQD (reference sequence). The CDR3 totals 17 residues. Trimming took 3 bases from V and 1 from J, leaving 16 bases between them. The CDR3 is CASSEHRYPGSYNEQFF. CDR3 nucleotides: TGCGCCAGCAGTGAACACAGGTACCCCGGGTCCTACAATGAGCAGTTCTTC.

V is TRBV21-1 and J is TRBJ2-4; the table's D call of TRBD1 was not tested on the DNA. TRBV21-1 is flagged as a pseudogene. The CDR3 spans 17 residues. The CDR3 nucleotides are TGTGCCAGCAGCGCCGGGACAGGGAAACTAGCCAAAAACATTCAGTACTTC. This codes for CASSAGTGKLAKNIQYF.

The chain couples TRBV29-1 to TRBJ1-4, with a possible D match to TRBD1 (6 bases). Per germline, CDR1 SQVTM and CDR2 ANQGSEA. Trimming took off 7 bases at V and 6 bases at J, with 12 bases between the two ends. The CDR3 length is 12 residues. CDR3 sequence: CSALGGDEKLFF. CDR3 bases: TGCAGCGCACTAGGGGGTGATGAAAAACTGTTTTTT.

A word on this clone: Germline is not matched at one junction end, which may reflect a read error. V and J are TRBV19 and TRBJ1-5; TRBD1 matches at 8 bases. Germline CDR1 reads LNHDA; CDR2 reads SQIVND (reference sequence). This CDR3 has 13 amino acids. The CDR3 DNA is TGTGCCAATAGTACGGACAGGGAACAGCCCCAGCATTTT. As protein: CANSTDREQPQHF.

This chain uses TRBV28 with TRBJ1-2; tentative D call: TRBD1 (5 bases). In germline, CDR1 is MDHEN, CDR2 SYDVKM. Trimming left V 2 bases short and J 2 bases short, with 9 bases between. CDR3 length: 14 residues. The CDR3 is CASSLRTRNYGYTF. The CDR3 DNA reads TGTGCCAGCAGTTTACGGACACGAAACTATGGCTACACCTTC.

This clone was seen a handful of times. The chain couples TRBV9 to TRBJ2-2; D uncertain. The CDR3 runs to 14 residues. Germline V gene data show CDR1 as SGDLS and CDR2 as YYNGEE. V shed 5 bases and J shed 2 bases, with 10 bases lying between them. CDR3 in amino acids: CASSLLLNTGELFF. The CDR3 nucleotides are TGTGCCAGCAGTCTCCTTCTCAACACCGGGGAGCTGTTTTTT.